The clone carrying this T cell receptor beta chain was counted a few times. Its target is not known. V lost 0 bases to trimming and J lost 6 bases; unmatched junction nucleotides: 7. This CDR3 contains 18 residues. Per the germline V gene, CDR1 is KGHDR and CDR2 is SFDVKD. The data were obtained in a study of response to subunit inactivated influenza vaccine. Study-wide results and limits: Each seasonal flu vaccination may recruit only limited new T cells, authors suggested.

Via MiXCR, TCRdb re-called the RT-PCR reads, giving one row per CDR3 protein. The sample carries under 800,000 distinct CDR3 sequences, 11% to 15% recorded once. The chain carries TRBV24-1 and TRBJ2-1, with 13 positions matching TRBD2. The clonotype was recovered from a man aged 50-59 years who received an inactivated influenza vaccine. Sequences were derived from PBMCs from blood, sampled roughly 15 days before vaccination. The CDR3 reads CATSDLKTSGGTGNEQFF. CDR3 coding DNA: TGTGCCACCAGTGATTTGAAGACTAGCGGGGGGACTGGCAATGAGCAGTTCTTC.